This T cell receptor (beta chain) was identified during a study of blood T cells in healthy people across ages. The V end was cut by 0 bases, the J end by 0 bases, with 13 bases between. The CDR3 runs to 17 residues. Looked up from germline, CDR1 is SGHKS and CDR2 is YYEKEE (reference sequence). With a J-beta primer mix and a sample-barcoded 5' primer, a second PCR ran about 7 to 11 cycles. One entry per CDR3 protein, called by TCRdb with MiXCR from the 5' RACE reads. The profile shows 1.8 million or so distinct CDR3 sequences, more than 35% of them singletons. This TCR derives from a human donor in good health. The V call is TRBV5-5, the J call TRBJ2-1, with D possibly TRBD2 on 5 matching bases. Sequences were obtained from blood. This chain's CDR3 is CASSLASTGFSYNEQFF. The CDR3 coding sequence is TGTGCCAGCAGCTTGGCCTCTACGGGGTTCTCCTACAATGAGCAGTTCTTC.